This TCR beta chain was documented in a study of cytomegalovirus exposure and HLA in healthy donors. General study results and limits: Several of the most significant clusters were apparently associated with common viral pathogens in a later analysis.

This clone was counted a single time. Antigen: not known. Use of 60 Vbeta and 13 Jbeta primers characterized the PCR. Only in-frame clones appear in the TCRdb table, and some are missing; sequencing was by immunoSEQ multiplex PCR. Seen here are approximately 170,000 clones, 80% observed once, and the top ten hold around 4.3%. The TCR originated in a woman aged 45-60 years in good health and CMV-seropositive. The material sequenced was PBMCs.

The CDR3 loop reads CASSVEGTSGGGVFF. The CDR3, as DNA: TGTGCCAGCAGCGTAGAGGGGACTAGCGGGGGAGGGGTGTTCTTC. The rearrangement links TRBV9 to TRBJ2-1; 14 bases fit TRBD2. V shed 0 bases and J 15 bases; nucleotides not matched to a gene: 8. Per germline, CDR1 SGDLS and CDR2 YYNGEE. The CDR3 runs to 15 residues.